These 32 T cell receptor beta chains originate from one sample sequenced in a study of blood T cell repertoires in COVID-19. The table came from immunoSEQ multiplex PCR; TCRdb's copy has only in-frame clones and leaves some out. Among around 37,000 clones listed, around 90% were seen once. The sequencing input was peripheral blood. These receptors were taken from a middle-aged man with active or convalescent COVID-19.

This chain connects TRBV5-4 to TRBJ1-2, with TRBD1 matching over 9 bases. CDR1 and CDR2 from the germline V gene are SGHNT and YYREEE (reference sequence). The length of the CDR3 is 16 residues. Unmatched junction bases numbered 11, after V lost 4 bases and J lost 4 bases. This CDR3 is CASSVAGTGFLYGYTF. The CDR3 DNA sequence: TGTGCCAGCAGCGTAGCCGGGACAGGGTTCCTCTATGGCTACACCTTC.

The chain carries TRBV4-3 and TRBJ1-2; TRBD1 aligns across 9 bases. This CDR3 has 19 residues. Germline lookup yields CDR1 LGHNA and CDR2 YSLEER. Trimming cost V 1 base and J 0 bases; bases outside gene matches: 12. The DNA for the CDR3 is TGCGCCAGCAGCCAAGTTTATAAGGGACAGGGAAACACTAACTATGGCTACACCTTC. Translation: CASSQVYKGQGNTNYGYTF.

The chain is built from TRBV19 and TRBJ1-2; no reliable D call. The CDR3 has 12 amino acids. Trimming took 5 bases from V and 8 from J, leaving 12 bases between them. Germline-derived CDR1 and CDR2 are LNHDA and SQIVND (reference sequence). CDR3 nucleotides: TGTGCCAGTAGTGTTTCGACGAGGGGCTACACCTTC. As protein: CASSVSTRGYTF.

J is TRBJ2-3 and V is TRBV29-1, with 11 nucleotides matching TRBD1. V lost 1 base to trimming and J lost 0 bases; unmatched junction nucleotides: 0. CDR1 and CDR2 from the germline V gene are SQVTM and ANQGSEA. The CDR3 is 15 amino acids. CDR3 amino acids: CSVEGDRGSTDTQYF. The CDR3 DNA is TGCAGCGTTGAAGGGGACAGGGGGAGCACAGATACGCAGTATTTT.

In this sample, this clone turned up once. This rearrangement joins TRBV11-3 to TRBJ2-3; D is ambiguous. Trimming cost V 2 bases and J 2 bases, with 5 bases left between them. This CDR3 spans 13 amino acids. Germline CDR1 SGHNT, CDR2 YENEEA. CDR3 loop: CASSLSDTDTQYF. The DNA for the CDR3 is TGTGCCAGCAGCTTAAGCGACACAGATACGCAGTATTTT. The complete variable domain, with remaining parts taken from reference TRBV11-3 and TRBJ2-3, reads EAGVVQSPRYKIIEKKQPVAFWCNPISGHNTLYWYLQNLGQGPELLIRYENEEAVDDSQLPKDRFSAERLKGVDSTLKIQPAELGDSAVYLCASSLSDTDTQYFGPGTRLTVL.

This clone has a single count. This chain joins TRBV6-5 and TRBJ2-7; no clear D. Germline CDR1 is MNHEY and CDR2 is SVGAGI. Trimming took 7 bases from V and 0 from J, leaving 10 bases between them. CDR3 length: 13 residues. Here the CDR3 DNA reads TGTGCCAGCACCGGGTCGTTCTCCTACGAGCAGTACTTC. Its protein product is CASTGSFSYEQYF.

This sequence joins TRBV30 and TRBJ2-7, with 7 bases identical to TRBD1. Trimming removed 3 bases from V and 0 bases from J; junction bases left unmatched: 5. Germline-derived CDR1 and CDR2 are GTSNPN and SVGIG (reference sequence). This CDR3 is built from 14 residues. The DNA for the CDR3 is TGTGCCTGGAGCCCCAGGGGGAGCTCCTACGAGCAGTACTTC. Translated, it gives CAWSPRGSSYEQYF.

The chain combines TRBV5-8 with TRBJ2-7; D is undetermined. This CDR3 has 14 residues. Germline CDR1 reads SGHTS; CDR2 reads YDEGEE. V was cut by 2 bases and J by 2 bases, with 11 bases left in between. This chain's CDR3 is CASSLLGRTYEQYF. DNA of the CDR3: TGTGCCAGCAGCTTATTGGGCAGAACCTACGAGCAGTACTTC.

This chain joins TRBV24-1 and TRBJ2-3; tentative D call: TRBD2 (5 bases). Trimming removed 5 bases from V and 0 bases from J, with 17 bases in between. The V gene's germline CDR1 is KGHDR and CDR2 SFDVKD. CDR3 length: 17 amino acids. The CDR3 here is CATSAAGPGTSTDTQYF. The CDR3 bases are TGTGCCACCAGTGCCGCGGGTCCAGGTACTAGCACAGATACGCAGTATTTT.

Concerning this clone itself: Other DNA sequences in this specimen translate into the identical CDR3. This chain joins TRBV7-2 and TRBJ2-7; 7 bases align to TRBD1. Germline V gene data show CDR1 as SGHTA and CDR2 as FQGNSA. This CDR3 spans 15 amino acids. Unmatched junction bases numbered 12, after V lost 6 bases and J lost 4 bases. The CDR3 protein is CASRPGIQGVYEQYF. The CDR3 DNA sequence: TGTGCCAGCAGACCCGGGATTCAGGGGGTATACGAGCAGTACTTC.

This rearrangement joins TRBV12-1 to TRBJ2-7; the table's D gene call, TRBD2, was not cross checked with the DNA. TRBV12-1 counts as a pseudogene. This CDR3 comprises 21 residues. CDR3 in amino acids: CASSFVCCGVSAPAGTYEQYF. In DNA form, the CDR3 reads TGTGCCAGCAGCTTTGTCTGTTGTGGGGTATCTGCCCCCGCGGGGACCTACGAGCAGTACTTC.

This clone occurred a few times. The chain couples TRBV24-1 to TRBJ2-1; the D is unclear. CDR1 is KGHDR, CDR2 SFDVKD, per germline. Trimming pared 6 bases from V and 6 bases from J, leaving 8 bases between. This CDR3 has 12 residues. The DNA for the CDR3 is TGTGCCACCAGTTCCTACAGCAATGAGCAGTTCTTC. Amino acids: CATSSYSNEQFF.

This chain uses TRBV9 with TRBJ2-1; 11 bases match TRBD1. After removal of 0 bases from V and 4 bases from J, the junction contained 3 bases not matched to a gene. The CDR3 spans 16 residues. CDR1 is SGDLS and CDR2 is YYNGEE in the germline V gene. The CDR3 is CASSVGTGGAYNEQFF. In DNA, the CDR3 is TGTGCCAGCAGCGTAGGGACAGGGGGCGCTTACAATGAGCAGTTCTTC.

CDR3 region: CASSEFDGTHYEQYF. CDR3 coding DNA: TGTGCCAGCAGTGAATTCGACGGGACACACTACGAGCAGTACTTC. The rearrangement joins TRBV25-1 to TRBJ2-7, with a possible D match to TRBD1 (6 bases). This CDR3 comprises 15 residues. Germline V gene lookup returns CDR1 MGHDK and CDR2 SYGVNS. V was clipped by 1 base and J by 3 bases, with 13 bases between them.

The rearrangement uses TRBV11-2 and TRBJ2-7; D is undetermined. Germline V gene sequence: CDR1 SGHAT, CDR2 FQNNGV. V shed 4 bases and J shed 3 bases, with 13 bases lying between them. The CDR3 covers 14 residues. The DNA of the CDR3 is TGTGCCAGCAGCTGGCCGGAGCTCTTCTACGAGCAGTACTTC. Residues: CASSWPELFYEQYF. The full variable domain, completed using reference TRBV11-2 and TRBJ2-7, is EAGVAQSPRYKIIEKRQSVAFWCNPISGHATLYWYQQILGQGPKLLIQFQNNGVVDDSQLPKDRFSAERLKGVDSTLKIQPAKLEDSAVYLCASSWPELFYEQYFGPGTRLTVT.

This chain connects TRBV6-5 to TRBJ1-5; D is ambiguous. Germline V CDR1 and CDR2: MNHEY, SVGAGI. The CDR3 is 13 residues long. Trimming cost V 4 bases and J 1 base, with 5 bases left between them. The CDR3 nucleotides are TGTGCCAGCAGTTTCGGGAGCAATCAGCCCCAGCATTTT. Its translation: CASSFGSNQPQHF.

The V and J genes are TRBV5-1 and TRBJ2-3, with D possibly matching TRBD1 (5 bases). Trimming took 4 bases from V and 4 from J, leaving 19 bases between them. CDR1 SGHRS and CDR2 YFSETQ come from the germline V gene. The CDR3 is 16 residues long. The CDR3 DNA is TGCGCCAGCAGCCCCGGATGGGGCTCCACACCAGATACGCAGTATTTT. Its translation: CASSPGWGSTPDTQYF.

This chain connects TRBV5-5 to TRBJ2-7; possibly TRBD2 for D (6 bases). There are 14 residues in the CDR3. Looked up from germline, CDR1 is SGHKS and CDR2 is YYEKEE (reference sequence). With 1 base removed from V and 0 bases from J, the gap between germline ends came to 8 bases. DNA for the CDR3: TGTGCCAGCAGCTTGCTGGGGGGCTCCTACGAGCAGTACTTC. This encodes CASSLLGGSYEQYF.

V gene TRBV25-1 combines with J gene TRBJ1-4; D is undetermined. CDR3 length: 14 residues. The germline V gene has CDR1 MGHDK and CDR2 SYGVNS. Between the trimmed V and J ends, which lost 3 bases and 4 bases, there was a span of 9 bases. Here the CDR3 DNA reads TGTGCCAGCAGTGATTTACAGTTTAATGAAAAACTGTTTTTT. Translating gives CASSDLQFNEKLFF.

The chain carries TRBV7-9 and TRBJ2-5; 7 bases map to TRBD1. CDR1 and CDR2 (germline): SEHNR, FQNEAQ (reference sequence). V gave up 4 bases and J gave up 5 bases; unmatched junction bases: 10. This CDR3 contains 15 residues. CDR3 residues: CASSSIRGSVETQYF. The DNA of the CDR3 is TGTGCCAGCAGCTCAATCAGGGGGAGCGTGGAGACCCAGTACTTC.

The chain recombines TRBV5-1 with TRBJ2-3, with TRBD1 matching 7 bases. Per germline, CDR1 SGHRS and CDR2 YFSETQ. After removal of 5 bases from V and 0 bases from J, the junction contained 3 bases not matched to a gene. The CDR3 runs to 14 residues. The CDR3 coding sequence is TGCGCCAGCAGTCGGGACAGTAGCACAGATACGCAGTATTTT. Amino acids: CASSRDSSTDTQYF.

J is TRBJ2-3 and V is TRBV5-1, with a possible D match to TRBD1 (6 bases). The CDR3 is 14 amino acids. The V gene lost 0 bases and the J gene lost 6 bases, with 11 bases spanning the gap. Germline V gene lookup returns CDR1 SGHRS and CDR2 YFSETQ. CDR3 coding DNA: TGCGCCAGCAGCTTGGTGACAGGTCGTGATACGCAGTATTTT. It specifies CASSLVTGRDTQYF.

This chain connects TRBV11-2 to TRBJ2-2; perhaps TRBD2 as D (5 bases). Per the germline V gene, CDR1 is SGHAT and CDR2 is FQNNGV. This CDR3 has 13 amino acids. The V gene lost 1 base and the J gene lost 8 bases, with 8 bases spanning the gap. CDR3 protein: CASSLGLRGELFF. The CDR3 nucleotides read TGTGCCAGCAGCTTAGGACTAAGAGGGGAGCTGTTTTTT.

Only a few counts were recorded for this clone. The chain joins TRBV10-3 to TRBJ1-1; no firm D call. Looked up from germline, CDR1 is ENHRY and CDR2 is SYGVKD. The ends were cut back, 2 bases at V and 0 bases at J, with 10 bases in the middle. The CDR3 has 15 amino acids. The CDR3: CAISEGETLNTEAFF. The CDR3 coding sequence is TGTGCCATCAGTGAGGGGGAGACCTTGAACACTGAAGCTTTCTTT.

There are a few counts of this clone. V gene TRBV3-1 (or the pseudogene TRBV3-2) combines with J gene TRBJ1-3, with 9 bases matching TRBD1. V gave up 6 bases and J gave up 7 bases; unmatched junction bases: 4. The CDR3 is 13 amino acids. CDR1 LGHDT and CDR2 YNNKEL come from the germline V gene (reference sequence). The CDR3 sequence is CASRDRGSNTIYF. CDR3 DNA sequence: TGTGCCAGCAGGGACAGGGGTAGTAACACCATATATTTT.

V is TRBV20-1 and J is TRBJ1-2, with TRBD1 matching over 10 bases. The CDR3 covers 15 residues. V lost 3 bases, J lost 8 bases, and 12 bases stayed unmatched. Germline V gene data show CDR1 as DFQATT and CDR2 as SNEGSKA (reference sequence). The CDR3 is CSASTLGQGIRGYTF. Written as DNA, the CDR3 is TGCAGTGCTAGTACCCTGGGACAGGGGATTCGGGGCTACACCTTC.

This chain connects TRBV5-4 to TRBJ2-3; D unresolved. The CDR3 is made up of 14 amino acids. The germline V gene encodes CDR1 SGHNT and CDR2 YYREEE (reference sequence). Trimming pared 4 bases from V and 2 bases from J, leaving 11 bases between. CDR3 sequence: CASSPAANTDTQYF. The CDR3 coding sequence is TGTGCCAGCAGCCCGGCGGCTAACACAGATACGCAGTATTTT.

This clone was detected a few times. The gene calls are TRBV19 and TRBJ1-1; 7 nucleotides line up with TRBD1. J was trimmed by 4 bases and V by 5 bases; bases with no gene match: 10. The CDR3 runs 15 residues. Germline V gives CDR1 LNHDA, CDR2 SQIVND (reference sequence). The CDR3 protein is CASSPGLTGFTEAFF. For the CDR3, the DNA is TGTGCCAGTAGTCCCGGCCTGACAGGGTTCACTGAAGCTTTCTTT.

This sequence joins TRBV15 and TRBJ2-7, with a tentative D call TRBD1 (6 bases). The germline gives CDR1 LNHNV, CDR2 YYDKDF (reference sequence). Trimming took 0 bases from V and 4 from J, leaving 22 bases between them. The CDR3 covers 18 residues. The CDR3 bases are TGTGCCACCAGCAGAGATAGGTCACCAGGGGTCTTGTCTTACGAGCAGTACTTC. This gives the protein CATSRDRSPGVLSYEQYF.

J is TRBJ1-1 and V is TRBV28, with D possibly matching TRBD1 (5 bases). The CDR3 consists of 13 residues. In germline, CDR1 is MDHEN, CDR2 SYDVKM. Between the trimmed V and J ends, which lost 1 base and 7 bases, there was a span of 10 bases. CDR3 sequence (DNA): TGTGCCAGCAGTTTATCCCGGGGGAGTGAAGCTTTCTTT. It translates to CASSLSRGSEAFF.

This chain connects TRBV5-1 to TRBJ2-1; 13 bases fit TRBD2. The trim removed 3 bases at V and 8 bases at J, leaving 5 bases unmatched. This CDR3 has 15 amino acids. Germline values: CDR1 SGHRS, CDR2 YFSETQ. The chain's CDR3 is CASSWGLAGIDEQFF. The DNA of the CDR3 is TGCGCCAGCAGCTGGGGACTAGCGGGAATTGATGAGCAGTTCTTC.

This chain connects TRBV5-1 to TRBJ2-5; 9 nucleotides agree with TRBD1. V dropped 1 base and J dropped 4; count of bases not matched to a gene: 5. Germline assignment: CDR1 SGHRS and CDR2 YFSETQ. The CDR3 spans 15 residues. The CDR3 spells CASSLTGGTGETQYF. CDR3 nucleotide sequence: TGCGCCAGCAGCTTGACAGGGGGCACGGGAGAGACCCAGTACTTC.